Presented here are 24 T cell receptor beta chains from one specimen sequenced in a study of blood T cell repertoires in COVID-19. Some clones are missing from TCRdb's copy, which holds only in-frame ones; the method was immunoSEQ multiplex PCR. The sample lists about 92,000 clones; around nine tenths were seen once. The sample consisted of peripheral blood. These receptors were obtained from a woman aged 55-70 years with COVID-19, enrolled during active disease.

V usage is TRBV6-5 and J usage is TRBJ1-5; 7 bases agree with TRBD1. Germline assignment: CDR1 MNHEY and CDR2 SVGAGI. With 6 bases clipped from V and 3 bases from J, the junction kept 8 bases outside the gene matches. This CDR3 comprises 15 residues. CDR3 DNA: TGTGCCAGCAGGCGAGACAGGGATCCCAATCAGCCCCAGCATTTT. It codes for CASRRDRDPNQPQHF.

The rearrangement uses TRBV2 and TRBJ1-5, with a tentative D call TRBD1 (6 bases). Germline V gene data show CDR1 as SNHLY and CDR2 as FYNNEI. V gave up 3 bases and J gave up 3 bases, with 9 bases separating them. The CDR3 length is 14 residues. This CDR3 is CASSEDRLNQPQHF. The CDR3 DNA reads as TGTGCCAGCAGTGAGGACAGACTCAATCAGCCCCAGCATTTT.

This clone was observed a handful of times. This chain connects TRBV7-9 to TRBJ1-2; D unresolved. This CDR3 comprises 15 residues. V was trimmed by 5 bases and J by 5 bases, leaving 18 bases between them. Looked up from germline, CDR1 is SEHNR and CDR2 is FQNEAQ (reference sequence). This chain's CDR3 is CASSPIWAEGYGYTF. For the CDR3, the DNA is TGTGCCAGCAGCCCAATCTGGGCCGAGGGATATGGCTACACCTTC.

The rearrangement joins TRBV2 to TRBJ1-6, with D unresolved. Germline-derived CDR1 and CDR2 are SNHLY and FYNNEI. The CDR3 has 11 residues. V gave up 3 bases and J gave up 10 bases, with 4 bases separating them. CDR3 amino acids: CASSDGSPLHF. As DNA, the CDR3 is TGTGCCAGCAGTGACGGGTCACCCCTCCACTTT.

About this clone: The germline gene is not matched at one end of the junction; a read error may be the cause. The chain employs TRBV7-7 and TRBJ1-5, with D unclear. The length of the CDR3 is 16 residues. Germline lookup yields CDR1 SSHAT and CDR2 FNYEAQ (reference sequence). The CDR3 coding sequence is TGTGCTAGCAGCTTAGATCTAAGAGGGTGCAATCAGCCCCAGCATTTT. Its protein product is CASSLDLRGCNQPQHF. Complete variable domain (other parts from reference TRBV7-7 and TRBJ1-5): GAGVSQSPRYKVTKRGQDVTLRCDPISSHATLYWYQQALGQGPEFLTYFNYEAQPDKSGLPSDRFSAERPEGSISTLTIQRTEQRDSAMYRCASSLDLRGCNQPQHFGDGTRLSIL.

This chain connects TRBV7-2 to TRBJ1-1; maybe TRBD1 (6 bases). Germline V lookup: CDR1 SGHTA, CDR2 FQGNSA. V dropped 5 bases and J dropped 2 bases, with 12 bases sitting between them. This CDR3 is built from 14 residues. CDR3 loop: CASSRRGANTEAFF. CDR3 DNA sequence: TGTGCCAGCAGCCGCAGGGGCGCAAACACTGAAGCTTTCTTT.

J is TRBJ1-6 and V is TRBV28; TRBD1 might be the D (5 bases). CDR1 and CDR2 (germline): MDHEN, SYDVKM. CDR3 length equals 13 residues. Between the trimmed V and J ends, which lost 7 bases and 11 bases, there was a span of 15 bases. The DNA for the CDR3 is TGTGCCAGCACCAAAGGGGTTGTGGCACCCCTCCACTTT. It codes for CASTKGVVAPLHF.

The gene calls are TRBV2 and TRBJ2-1; the match to TRBD1 covers 10 bases. The CDR3 runs 15 residues. The V segment lost 6 bases and the J segment 8 bases; nucleotides outside the gene matches: 10. Per germline, CDR1 SNHLY and CDR2 FYNNEI. CDR3 coding DNA: TGTGCCAGCAGGCTGCGGGACAGGGGATGGTATGAGCAGTTCTTC. It encodes CASRLRDRGWYEQFF.

This clone is a singleton in its sample. V usage is TRBV6-2 or TRBV6-3 and J usage is TRBJ2-7, with a tentative D call TRBD1 (5 bases). V lost 4 bases to trimming and J lost 3 bases, with 7 bases between them. The germline V gene encodes CDR1 MNHEY and CDR2 SVGEGT. This CDR3 is 12 amino acids long. CDR3 sequence reads: CASSSQVYEQYF. In nucleotides, the CDR3 is TGTGCCAGCAGTTCACAGGTCTACGAGCAGTACTTC.

V usage is TRBV11-2 and J usage is TRBJ1-3; D might be TRBD1 (5 bases). Trimming took 5 bases from V and 0 from J, leaving 20 bases between them. The CDR3 has 18 residues. Germline loops: CDR1 SGHAT, CDR2 FQNNGV. DNA for the CDR3: TGTGCCAGCAGCCCCCAATGGGGCAGACAAAGCTCTGGAAACACCATATATTTT. It codes for CASSPQWGRQSSGNTIYF.

The chain uses TRBV11-2 and TRBJ1-2, with D perhaps matching TRBD1 (5 bases). The CDR3 loop spans 15 amino acids. V was shortened by 8 bases and J by 4 bases, with 20 bases between the two germline ends. Germline assignment: CDR1 SGHAT and CDR2 FQNNGV. The CDR3 reads CASGAAVGNFYGYTF. Written as DNA, the CDR3 is TGTGCCAGCGGGGCCGCGGTCGGTAATTTCTATGGCTACACCTTC.

The chain links TRBV4-1 to TRBJ2-1; maybe TRBD1 (6 bases). The CDR3 spans 14 residues. Germline V CDR1 and CDR2: MGHRA, YSYEKL. The germline V and J ends were trimmed by 4 bases and 8 bases, with 15 bases remaining between them. CDR3 coding DNA: TGCGCCAGCAGCCCAGCCCATGGGGGCTATGAGCAGTTCTTC. This gives the protein CASSPAHGGYEQFF.

The chain is built from TRBV10-3 and TRBJ1-2; 7 bases fit TRBD1. J was trimmed by 3 bases and V by 4 bases; bases with no gene match: 2. Per the germline V gene, CDR1 is ENHRY and CDR2 is SYGVKD. The CDR3 contains 13 residues. The CDR3 reads CAISGQGDYGYTF. The CDR3 DNA follows: TGTGCCATCAGTGGGCAGGGGGACTATGGCTACACCTTC.

The sample holds one count of this clone. DNA of the CDR3: TGTGCCAGCAGTTCCCTCAGCACAGATACGCAGTATTTT. This codes for CASSSLSTDTQYF. The V call is TRBV27, the J call TRBJ2-3, with unresolved D. Germline lookup yields CDR1 MNHEY and CDR2 SMNVEV (reference sequence). V lost 4 bases to trimming and J lost 0 bases, with 5 bases between them. This CDR3 is 13 amino acids long.

This chain joins TRBV3-1 (or the pseudogene TRBV3-2) and TRBJ2-7, with 9 bases lining up with TRBD1. The CDR3 covers 15 residues. Per germline, CDR1 LGHDT and CDR2 YNNKEL (reference sequence). The V gene end was trimmed by 1 base and the J gene end by 7 bases; junction bases not matched to a gene: 8. CDR3 nucleotide sequence: TGTGCCAGCAGCCAAGGGTACAGGGGGCCTCGTGAGCAGTACTTC. Its protein is CASSQGYRGPREQYF.

This clone has more than one count but fewer than ten. The V gene is TRBV6-5, the J gene TRBJ1-1, with D perhaps TRBD1 (5 bases). Trimming pared 7 bases from V and 4 bases from J, leaving 13 bases between. CDR1 MNHEY and CDR2 SVGAGI come from the germline V gene. The CDR3 sequence is 13 residues long. CDR3 coding DNA: TGTGCCAGCAAGACCGGGGGGGGCACTGAAGCTTTCTTT. This translates into CASKTGGGTEAFF.

The chain joins TRBV19 to TRBJ2-5; D is perhaps TRBD2 (6 bases). The CDR3 consists of 14 residues. The germline CDR1 and CDR2 sequences are LNHDA and SQIVND (reference sequence). Trimming pared 6 bases from V and 7 bases from J, leaving 18 bases between. CDR3 nucleotides: TGTGCCAGTAGCAGCGCGGGGTCGAGCGGGACCCAGTACTTC. Its translation is CASSSAGSSGTQYF.

This clone was counted a few times. J is TRBJ1-1 and V is TRBV6-5; no reliable D call. The germline gives CDR1 MNHEY, CDR2 SVGAGI. This CDR3 region has 11 residues. V lost 2 bases and J lost 9, with 7 bases in between. As DNA, the CDR3 is TGTGCCAGCAGTTACAACAGAAAAGCTTTCTTT. Translated: CASSYNRKAFF.

V and J are TRBV7-2 and TRBJ2-7; D gene ambiguous. Germline CDR1 SGHTA, CDR2 FQGNSA. V was shortened by 2 bases and J by 5 bases, with 10 bases between the two germline ends. This CDR3 is built from 13 residues. For the CDR3, the DNA is TGTGCCAGCAGCTTAAATGGAGAAAACGAGCAGTACTTC. As protein: CASSLNGENEQYF.

Only a few counts were recorded for this clone. The chain combines TRBV5-5 with TRBJ1-5, with a tentative D call TRBD1 (5 bases). The V end was cut by 0 bases, the J end by 3 bases, with 10 bases between. This CDR3 region has 15 residues. Germline values: CDR1 SGHKS, CDR2 YYEKEE (reference sequence). CDR3 sequence: CASSLEGRANQPQHF. The DNA of the CDR3 is TGTGCCAGCAGCTTGGAGGGGAGGGCCAATCAGCCCCAGCATTTT.

The chain couples TRBV2 to TRBJ1-4, with 7 bases that match TRBD1. This CDR3 spans 14 amino acids. Germline V gives CDR1 SNHLY, CDR2 FYNNEI. The trim removed 7 bases at V and 2 bases at J, leaving 4 bases unmatched. The CDR3 loop is CASTKGATNEKLFF. The DNA for the CDR3 is TGTGCCAGCACAAAGGGGGCGACTAATGAAAAACTGTTTTTT.

The chain couples TRBV7-8 to TRBJ2-5; TRBD1 agrees at 7 bases. The CDR3 sequence is 15 residues long. The V gene's germline CDR1 is SGHVS and CDR2 FQNEAQ. J lost 4 bases, V lost 3 bases, and 8 bases had no gene match. In nucleotides, the CDR3 is TGTGCCAGCAGCTTCCGGGACAGCGAGGCAGAGACCCAGTACTTC. Translated: CASSFRDSEAETQYF.

V and J are TRBV18 and TRBJ1-2; D gene uncertain. V shed 8 bases and J shed 6 bases, with 13 bases lying between them. The V gene's germline CDR1 is KGHSH and CDR2 LQKENI. CDR3 length: 12 amino acids. CDR3 sequence (DNA): TGTGCCAGCCTACTGGGCGACCATGGCTACACCTTC. This translates into CASLLGDHGYTF.

J is TRBJ2-5 and V is TRBV6-1, with 8 bases identical to TRBD1. Trimming removed 1 base from V and 4 bases from J; junction bases left unmatched: 2. The CDR3 runs 14 residues. Per the germline V gene, CDR1 is MNHNS and CDR2 is SASEGT. The CDR3 DNA reads as TGTGCCAGCAGTGAAGGCAGGGGGCTAGAGACCCAGTACTTC. It is translated as CASSEGRGLETQYF.